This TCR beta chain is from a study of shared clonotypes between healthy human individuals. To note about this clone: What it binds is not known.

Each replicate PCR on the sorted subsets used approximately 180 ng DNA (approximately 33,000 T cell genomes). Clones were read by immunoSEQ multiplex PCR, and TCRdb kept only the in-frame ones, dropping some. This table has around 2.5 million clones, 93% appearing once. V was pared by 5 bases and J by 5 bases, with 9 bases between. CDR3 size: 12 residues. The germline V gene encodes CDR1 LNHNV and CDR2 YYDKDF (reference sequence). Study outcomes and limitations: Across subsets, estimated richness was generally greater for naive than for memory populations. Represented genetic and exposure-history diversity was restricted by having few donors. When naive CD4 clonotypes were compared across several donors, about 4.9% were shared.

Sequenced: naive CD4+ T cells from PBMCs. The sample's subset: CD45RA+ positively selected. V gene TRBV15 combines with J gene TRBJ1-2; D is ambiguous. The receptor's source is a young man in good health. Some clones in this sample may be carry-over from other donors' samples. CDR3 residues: CATSLTRYGYTF. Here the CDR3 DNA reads TGTGCCACCAGCTTGACACGATATGGCTACACCTTC.